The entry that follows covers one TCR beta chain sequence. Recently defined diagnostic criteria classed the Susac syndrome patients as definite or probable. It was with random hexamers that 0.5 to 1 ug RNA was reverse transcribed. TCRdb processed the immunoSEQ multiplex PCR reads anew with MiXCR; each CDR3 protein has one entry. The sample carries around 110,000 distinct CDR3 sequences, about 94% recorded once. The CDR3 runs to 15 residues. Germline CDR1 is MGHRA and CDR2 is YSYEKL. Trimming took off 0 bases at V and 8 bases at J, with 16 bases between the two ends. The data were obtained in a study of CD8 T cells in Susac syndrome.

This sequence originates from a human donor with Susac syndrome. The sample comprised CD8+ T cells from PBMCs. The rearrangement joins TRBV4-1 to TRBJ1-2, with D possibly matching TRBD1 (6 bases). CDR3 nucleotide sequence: TGCGCCAGCAGCCAAGAAAGACAGGCGGTTGGGGGCTACACCTTC. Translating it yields CASSQERQAVGGYTF.